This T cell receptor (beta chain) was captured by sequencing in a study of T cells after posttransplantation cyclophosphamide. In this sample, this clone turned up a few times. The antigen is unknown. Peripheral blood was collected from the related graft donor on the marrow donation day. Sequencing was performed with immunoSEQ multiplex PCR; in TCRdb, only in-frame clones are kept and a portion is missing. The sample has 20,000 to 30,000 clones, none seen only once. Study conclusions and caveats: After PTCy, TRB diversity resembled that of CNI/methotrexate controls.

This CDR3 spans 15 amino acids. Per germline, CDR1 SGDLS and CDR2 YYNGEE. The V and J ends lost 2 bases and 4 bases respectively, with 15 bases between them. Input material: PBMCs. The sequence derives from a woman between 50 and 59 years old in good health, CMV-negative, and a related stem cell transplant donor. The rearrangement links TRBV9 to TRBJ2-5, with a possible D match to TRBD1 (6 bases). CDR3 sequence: CASSVLGAPLETQYF. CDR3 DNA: TGTGCCAGCAGCGTCTTGGGGGCCCCATTAGAGACCCAGTACTTC. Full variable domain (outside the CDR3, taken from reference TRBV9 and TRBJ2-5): DSGVTQTPKHLITATGQRVTLRCSPRSGDLSVYWYQQSLDQGLQFLIQYYNGEERAKGNILERFSAQQFPDLHSELNLSSLELGDSALYFCASSVLGAPLETQYFGPGTRLLVL.